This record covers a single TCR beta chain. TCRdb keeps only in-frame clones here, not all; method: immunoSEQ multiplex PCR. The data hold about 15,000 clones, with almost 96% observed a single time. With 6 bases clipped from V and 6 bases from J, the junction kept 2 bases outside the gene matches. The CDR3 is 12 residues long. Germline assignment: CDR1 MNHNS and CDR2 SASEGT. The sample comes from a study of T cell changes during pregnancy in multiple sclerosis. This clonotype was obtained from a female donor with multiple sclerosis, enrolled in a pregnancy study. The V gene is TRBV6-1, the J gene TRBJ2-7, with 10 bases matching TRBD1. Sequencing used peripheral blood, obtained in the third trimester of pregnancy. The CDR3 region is CASRGQGSEQYF. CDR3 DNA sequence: TGTGCCAGCAGGGGACAGGGGAGCGAGCAGTACTTC.